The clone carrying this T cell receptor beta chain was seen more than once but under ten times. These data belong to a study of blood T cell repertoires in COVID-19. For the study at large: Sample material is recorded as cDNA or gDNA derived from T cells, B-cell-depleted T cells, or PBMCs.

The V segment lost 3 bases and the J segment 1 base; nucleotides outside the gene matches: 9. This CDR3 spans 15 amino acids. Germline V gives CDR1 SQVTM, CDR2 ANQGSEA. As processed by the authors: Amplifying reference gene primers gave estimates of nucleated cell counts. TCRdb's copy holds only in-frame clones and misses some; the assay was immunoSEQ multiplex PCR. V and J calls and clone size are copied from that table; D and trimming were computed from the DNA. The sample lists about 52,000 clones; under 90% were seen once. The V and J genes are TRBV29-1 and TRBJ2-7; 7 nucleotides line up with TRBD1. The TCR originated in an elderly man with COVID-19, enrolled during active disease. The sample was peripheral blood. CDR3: CSVEEPGQLSYEQYF. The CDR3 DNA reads TGCAGCGTTGAGGAACCGGGACAGCTTTCCTACGAGCAGTACTTC.